One and the same sample provided the 9 T cell receptor beta chains below, sequenced in a study of beta chain features in type 1 diabetes. Every isolated RNA sample was fully reverse transcribed, so sequencing captured expressed TCRB transcripts. Some clones are missing from TCRdb's copy, which holds only in-frame ones; the method was immunoSEQ multiplex PCR. The sample lists about 260,000 clones; approximately 70% were seen once. The sample consisted of naive CD4+ T cells from blood. The receptor source for this set is a man aged 30 to 39 in good health.

This clone was found a few times. This rearrangement joins TRBV15 to TRBJ2-3, with TRBD1 matching over 9 bases. V gave up 0 bases and J gave up 4 bases; unmatched junction bases: 5. The germline V gene encodes CDR1 LNHNV and CDR2 YYDKDF (reference sequence). This CDR3 is 16 amino acids long. This CDR3 is CATSRDRDRDSDTQYF. CDR3 bases: TGTGCCACCAGCAGAGATAGGGACAGGGATTCAGATACGCAGTATTTT. Filled out from reference TRBV15 and TRBJ2-3, the complete variable domain reads DAMVIQNPRYQVTQFGKPVTLSCSQTLNHNVMYWYQQKSSQAPKLLFHYYDKDFNNEADTPDNFQSRRPNTSFCFLDIRSPGLGDTAMYLCATSRDRDRDSDTQYFGPGTRLTVL.

The chain links TRBV25-1 to TRBJ2-7, with D perhaps TRBD1 (6 bases). The CDR3 is 13 amino acids. Trimming left V 4 bases short and J 2 bases short, with 9 bases between. Germline V gene sequence: CDR1 MGHDK, CDR2 SYGVNS. CDR3 bases: TGTGCCAGCAGTGCAGGGGCAGCCTACGAGCAGTACTTC. Translated: CASSAGAAYEQYF.

This clone was detected only once. The CDR3 DNA sequence: TGTGCCTGGAGTGTAAGCCCCGGGCAAGAGACCCAGTACTTC. It yields the protein CAWSVSPGQETQYF. The chain has TRBV30 and TRBJ2-5, with D unresolved. The CDR3 is made up of 14 amino acids. V shed 0 bases and J shed 2 bases, with 10 bases lying between them. Germline CDR1 GTSNPN, CDR2 SVGIG (reference sequence).

The J gene is TRBJ1-2, the V gene TRBV4-3; D uncertain. The length of the CDR3 is 15 residues. Germline CDR1 reads LGHNA; CDR2 reads YSLEER. V was clipped by 0 bases and J by 4 bases, with 12 bases between them. The CDR3 region is CASSQDRAAFYGYTF. DNA of the CDR3: TGCGCCAGCAGCCAAGATCGCGCAGCCTTCTATGGCTACACCTTC.

Concerning this clone itself: The sample holds other DNA sequences that translate to the same CDR3. V usage is TRBV30 and J usage is TRBJ1-1; D perhaps matches TRBD1 (5 bases). The CDR3 totals 14 residues. The germline V gene has CDR1 GTSNPN and CDR2 SVGIG (reference sequence). V shed 0 bases and J shed 1 base, with 9 bases lying between them. The CDR3 DNA reads as TGTGCCTGGAGTGTGGGGCAGGGGAACACTGAAGCTTTCTTT. Amino acid sequence: CAWSVGQGNTEAFF.

The chain has TRBV29-1 and TRBJ1-2, with D hard to call. Deletions cut 6 bases from V and 4 bases from J, with 12 bases between. The CDR3 is 12 amino acids. Germline values: CDR1 SQVTM, CDR2 ANQGSEA. The CDR3, as DNA: TGCAGCGTCCACACTCAGGCCTATGGCTACACCTTC. Translation gives CSVHTQAYGYTF.

This chain joins TRBV29-1 and TRBJ1-1; D may be TRBD1 (6 bases). This CDR3 is 13 amino acids long. V was clipped by 7 bases and J by 1 base, with 13 bases between them. Germline V CDR1 and CDR2: SQVTM, ANQGSEA. In DNA form, the CDR3 reads TGCAGCGCTAGGGACACCTGGAACACTGAAGCTTTCTTT. It codes for CSARDTWNTEAFF. Full variable domain (missing parts from reference TRBV29-1 and TRBJ1-1): SAVISQKPSRDICQRGTSLTIQCQVDSQVTMMFWYRQQPGQSLTLIATANQGSEATYESGFVIDKFPISRPNLTFSTLTVSNMSPEDSSIYLCSARDTWNTEAFFGQGTRLTVV.

This chain joins TRBV29-1 and TRBJ2-3; 8 bases are a match to TRBD1. The germline gives CDR1 SQVTM, CDR2 ANQGSEA. V gave up 6 bases and J gave up 6 bases; unmatched junction bases: 8. This CDR3 contains 13 residues. CDR3 loop: CSVPDRGRDTQYF. As DNA, the CDR3 is TGCAGCGTCCCTGACAGGGGCCGGGATACGCAGTATTTT.

As DNA, the CDR3 is TGTGCCAGCAGTTACTCTGGACAGGAGATGACCCAGTACTTC. The encoded protein is CASSYSGQEMTQYF. The rearrangement uses TRBV6-5 and TRBJ2-5, with 7 bases lining up with TRBD1. V lost 0 bases to trimming and J lost 7 bases; unmatched junction nucleotides: 5. The CDR3 loop spans 14 amino acids. Per germline, CDR1 MNHEY and CDR2 SVGAGI.